The sequence of this T cell receptor beta chain was determined in a study of CXCR3-negative and CXCR3-positive naive CD8 T cells. On the study more broadly: Per-library TRB read counts averaged about 1.5 +/- 0.3 million, adding up to about 150 million in total. The study's findings and limits: Naive subsets did not differ in surface CD5, and the authors estimated TCR strength using properties of the TRB CDR3. CXCR3-positive naive cells carried more hydrophobic TRB CDR3s than CXCR3-negative naive cells did.

Sorting was done in triplicate for each CD8+ T cell subset (around 300,000 cells each). The authors gated naive CD8+ T cells as CD45RO-CCR7+CD27+CD95-. From germline, CDR1 is DFQATT and CDR2 SNEGSKA (reference sequence). CDR3 size: 13 residues. UMI-labeled TRB cDNA libraries were prepared by 5' RACE. Reanalyzing the 5' RACE reads, TCRdb keeps one entry per CDR3 protein, without DNA. Listed are over 95,000 distinct CDR3 sequences; approximately 0.4% falls within the top ten. Worth noting for this clonotype: What it recognizes is unknown.

V is TRBV20-1 and J is TRBJ2-1; with no DNA, the TCRdb D assignment of TRBD2 cannot be verified. The source of this sequence is a human donor in good health. Some clones in this sample may be carry-over from other donors' samples. The sequencing input was naive CXCR3+ CD8+ T cells from blood. Specified subset: CD45RO-CCR7+CD27+CD95- naive CD8+ T cells expressing CXCR3 (TNR3+). The CDR3 here is CSASGEGYNEQFF.